This T cell receptor beta chain is drawn from a study of T cell clones after liver transplantation. Background on the study: As an antigen-independent comparator, third-party-reactive TCRbeta sequences came from pre-transplant mixed lymphocyte reactions. Tolerance: complete withdrawal held at least one year, liver enzymes staying within twice normal.

Sequencing used immunoSEQ multiplex PCR; TCRdb keeps in-frame clones, though not all of them. The data hold 55,000 to 80,000 clones, with 90% observed a single time. CDR3 length equals 14 residues. Trimming took 3 bases from V and 6 from J; bases not matched to a gene: 3. Germline values: CDR1 SGHTA, CDR2 FQGNSA. Study findings and constraints: Low donor cell numbers restricted donor-reactive repertoire measurement in a couple of subjects.

In its sample, this clone was seen once. The antigen is undetermined. This material consisted of CD4+ T cells from blood, taken before liver transplant. The V call is TRBV7-2, the J call TRBJ2-1; 9 bases are a match to TRBD2. This sequence was found in a human donor who received a liver transplant. The CDR3 sequence: CASSFGGRVNEQFF. DNA of the CDR3: TGTGCCAGCAGCTTCGGCGGGAGGGTCAATGAGCAGTTCTTC.